This T cell receptor beta chain was sequenced in a study of T cells after yellow fever vaccination. One entry per CDR3 protein results from TCRdb running MiXCR on the 5' RACE reads. Here the sample spans 35,000 to 55,000 distinct CDR3 sequences, roughly 7% being singletons. The CDR3 consists of 15 residues. The germline V and J ends were trimmed by 5 bases and 3 bases, with 16 bases remaining between them. Germline V gives CDR1 SGHVS, CDR2 FNYEAQ. This clonotype has ten or more counts. This rearrangement joins TRBV7-6 to TRBJ1-2; D uncertain. The clonotype comes from a man younger than 45 who received the YFV17D yellow fever vaccine. Sequencing used CD8+ T cells not binding an NS4B(214-222) dextramer, sorted from PBMCs, obtained 45 days after the yellow fever booster vaccination. The CDR3 sequence: CASSRLGPQDYGYTF. The CDR3 DNA sequence: TGTGCCAGCAGCCGATTAGGGCCGCAGGACTATGGCTACACCTTC. The variable domain in full, with the rest retrieved from reference TRBV7-6 and TRBJ1-2, is GAGVSQSPRYKVTKRGQDVALRCDPISGHVSLYWYRQALGQGPEFLTYFNYEAQQDKSGLPNDRFSAERPEGSISTLTIQRTEQRDSAMYRCASSRLGPQDYGYTFGSGTRLTVV.